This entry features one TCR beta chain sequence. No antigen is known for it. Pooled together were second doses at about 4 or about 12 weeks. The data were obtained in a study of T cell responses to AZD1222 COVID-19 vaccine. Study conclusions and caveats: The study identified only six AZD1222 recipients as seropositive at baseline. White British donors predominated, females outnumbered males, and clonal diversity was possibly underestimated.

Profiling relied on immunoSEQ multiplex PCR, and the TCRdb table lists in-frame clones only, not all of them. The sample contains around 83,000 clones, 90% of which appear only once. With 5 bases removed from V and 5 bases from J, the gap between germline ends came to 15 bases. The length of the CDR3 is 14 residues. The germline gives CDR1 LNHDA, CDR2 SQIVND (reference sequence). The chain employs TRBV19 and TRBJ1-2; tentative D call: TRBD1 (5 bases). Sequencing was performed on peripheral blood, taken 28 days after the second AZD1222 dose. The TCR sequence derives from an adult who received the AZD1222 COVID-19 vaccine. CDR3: CASSPRGGEYGYTF. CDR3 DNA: TGTGCCAGTAGTCCCCGGGGAGGGGAGTATGGCTACACCTTC.